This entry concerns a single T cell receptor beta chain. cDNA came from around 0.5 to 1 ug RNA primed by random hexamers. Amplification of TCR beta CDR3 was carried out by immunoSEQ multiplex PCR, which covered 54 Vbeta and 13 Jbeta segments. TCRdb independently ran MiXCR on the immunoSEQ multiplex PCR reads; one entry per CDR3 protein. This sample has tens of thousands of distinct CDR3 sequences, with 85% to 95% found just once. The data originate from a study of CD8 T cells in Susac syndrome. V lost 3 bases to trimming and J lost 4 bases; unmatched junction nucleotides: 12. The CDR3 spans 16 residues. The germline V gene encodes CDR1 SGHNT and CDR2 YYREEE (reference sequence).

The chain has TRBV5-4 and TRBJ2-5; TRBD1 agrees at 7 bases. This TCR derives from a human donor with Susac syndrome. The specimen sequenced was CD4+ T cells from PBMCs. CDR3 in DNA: TGTGCCAGCAGCTCATTTCGACAGGGAAATGGAGAGACCCAGTACTTC. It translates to CASSSFRQGNGETQYF.